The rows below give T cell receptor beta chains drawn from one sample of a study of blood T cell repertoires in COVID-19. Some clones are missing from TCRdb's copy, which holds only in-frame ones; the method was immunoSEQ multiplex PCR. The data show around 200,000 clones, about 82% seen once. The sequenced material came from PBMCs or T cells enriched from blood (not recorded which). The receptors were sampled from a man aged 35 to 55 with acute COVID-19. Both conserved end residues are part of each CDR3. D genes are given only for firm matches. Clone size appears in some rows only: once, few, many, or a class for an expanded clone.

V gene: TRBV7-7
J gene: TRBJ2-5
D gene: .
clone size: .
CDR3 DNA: TGTGCCAGCAGTAGAGGGAGGTCTTCGGCGGAGACCCAGTACTTC
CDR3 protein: CASSRGRSSAETQYF

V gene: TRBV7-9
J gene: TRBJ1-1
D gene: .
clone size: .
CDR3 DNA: TGTGCCAGCAGCTTAGGGATGGGGACGGGGGTGACGAACACTGAAGCTTTCTTT
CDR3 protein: CASSLGMGTGVTNTEAFF

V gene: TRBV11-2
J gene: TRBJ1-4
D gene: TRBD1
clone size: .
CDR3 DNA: TGTGCCAGCAGCCCCCGACCGGGACAGCCCGGACGCGGTGAAAAACTGTTTTTT
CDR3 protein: CASSPRPGQPGRGEKLFF

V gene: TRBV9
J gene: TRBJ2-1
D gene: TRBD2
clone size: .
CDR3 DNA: TGTGCCAGCAGCCGGGAGGCGGGATTCTCCTACAATGAGCAGTTCTTC
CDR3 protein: CASSREAGFSYNEQFF

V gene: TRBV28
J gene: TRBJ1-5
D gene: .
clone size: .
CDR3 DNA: TGTGCCAGTAGCCGGGAGGGTAATCAGCCCCAGCATTTT
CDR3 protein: CASSREGNQPQHF

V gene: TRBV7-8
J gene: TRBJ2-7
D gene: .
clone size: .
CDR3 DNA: TGTGCCAGCAGCTTAGCAGCCGGACAAAGTTACGAGCAGTACTTC
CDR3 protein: CASSLAAGQSYEQYF

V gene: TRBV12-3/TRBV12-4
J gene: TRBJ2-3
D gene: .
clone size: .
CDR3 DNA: TGTGCCAGCAGTTATTCGGGGACAGATACGCAGTATTTT
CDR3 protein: CASSYSGTDTQYF

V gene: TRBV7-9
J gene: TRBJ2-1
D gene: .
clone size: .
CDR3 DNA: TGTGCCAGCAGCCGGGGGAATGAGCAGTTCTTC
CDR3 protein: CASSRGNEQFF

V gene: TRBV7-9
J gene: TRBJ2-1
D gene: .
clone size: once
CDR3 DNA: TGTGCCAGCAGCTCTAAGGTGAGGCTCTACAATGAGCAGTTCTTC
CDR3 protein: CASSSKVRLYNEQFF

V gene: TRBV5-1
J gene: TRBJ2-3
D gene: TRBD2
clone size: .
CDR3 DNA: TGCGCCAGCAGCTTAAGACTAGCGGGTCATAGCACAGATACGCAGTATTTT
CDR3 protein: CASSLRLAGHSTDTQYF

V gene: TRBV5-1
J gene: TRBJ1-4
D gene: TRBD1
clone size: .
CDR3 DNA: TGCGCCAGCAGGCCGGGACAGGGAGGGGCAACTAATGAAAAACTGTTTTTT
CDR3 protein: CASRPGQGGATNEKLFF

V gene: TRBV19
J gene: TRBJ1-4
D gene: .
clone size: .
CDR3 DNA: TGTGCCACTACGGAGAGGGTTAATGAAAAACTGTTTTTT
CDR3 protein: CATTERVNEKLFF

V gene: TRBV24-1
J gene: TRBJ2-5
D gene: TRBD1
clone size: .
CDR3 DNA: TGTGCCACCGGGACAGACCTTGGGACCCAGTACTTC
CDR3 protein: CATGTDLGTQYF

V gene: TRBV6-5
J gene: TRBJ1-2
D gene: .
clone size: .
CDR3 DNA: TGTGCCAGCACTGTCGACCGGGGTGGGGGCTACACCTTC
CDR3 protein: CASTVDRGGGYTF

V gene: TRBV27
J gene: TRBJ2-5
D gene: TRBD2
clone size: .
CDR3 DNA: TGTGCCAGCAGTTTATCTAGCGGGAGGACTTCTCCGGTCAGAGAGACCCAGTACTTC
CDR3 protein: CASSLSSGRTSPVRETQYF

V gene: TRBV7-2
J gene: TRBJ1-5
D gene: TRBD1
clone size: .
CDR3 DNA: TGTGCCAGCAGCTCTTCAGGGGGCTATTATCAGCCCCAGCATTTT
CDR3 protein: CASSSSGGYYQPQHF